One and the same sample provided the 4 T cell receptor beta chains below, sequenced in a study of a mutant IDH1 vaccine in newly diagnosed glioma (dated by TCRdb to about 2021). This specimen's time point label, per the study, means: week 35, safety follow-up. Every vaccine dose consisted of 300 ug of a 20-mer mutant IDH1 peptide in Montanide, administered subcutaneously together with topical imiquimod. The method was the immunoSEQ multiplex PCR assay. In TCRdb, the immuneACCESS table is reduced to in-frame sequences with V and J assigned. These tables do not hold every clone; where another copy was compared, an unresolved V gene accounts for under half, and the others remain unexplained. This sample holds 50,000 to 70,000 clones; roughly nine tenths were observed only once. The top ten clones comprise roughly 1.6% of the sample. What these receptors recognize is not known. This material consisted of PBMCs, taken from a glioma patient whose treatment included an IDH1 peptide vaccine. The receptors here all came from a man in his forties with glioma.

The chain combines TRBV5-1 with TRBJ1-1; the D gene is possibly TRBD1 (6 bases). CDR3 length equals 16 residues. CDR1 SGHRS and CDR2 YFSETQ come from the germline V gene. V was clipped by 0 bases and J by 1 base, with 13 bases between them. In DNA, the CDR3 is TGCGCCAGCAGCTTGGAGGGGGGGACGTCGAACACTGAAGCTTTCTTT. Translating it yields CASSLEGGTSNTEAFF. The whole variable domain, remainder taken from reference TRBV5-1 and TRBJ1-1, is KAGVTQTPRYLIKTRGQQVTLSCSPISGHRSVSWYQQTPGQGLQFLFEYFSETQRNKGNFPGRFSGRQFSNSRSEMNVSTLELGDSALYLCASSLEGGTSNTEAFFGQGTRLTVV.

This clone has only a few counts. The genes are TRBV19 and TRBJ1-1; 8 bases are a match to TRBD1. This CDR3 comprises 15 residues. The V gene end was trimmed by 7 bases and the J gene end by 2 bases; junction bases not matched to a gene: 9. The germline V gene has CDR1 LNHDA and CDR2 SQIVND (reference sequence). The CDR3 DNA reads as TGTGCCAGTACCAGAGGGGGGACAGGTAACACTGAAGCTTTCTTT. It specifies CASTRGGTGNTEAFF.

This clone was seen only once. CDR3 DNA: TGTGCCAGCAGGGACAGGATGACCTATGGCTACACCTTC. Protein: CASRDRMTYGYTF. The chain has TRBV27 and TRBJ1-2, with 7 bases that match TRBD1. Trimming removed 6 bases from V and 4 bases from J; junction bases left unmatched: 5. CDR1 and CDR2 (germline): MNHEY, SMNVEV (reference sequence). This CDR3 has 13 amino acids.

This chain links TRBV19 with TRBJ1-3; D might be TRBD1 (5 bases). The ends were cut back, 3 bases at V and 0 bases at J, with 18 bases in the middle. Germline V gives CDR1 LNHDA, CDR2 SQIVND (reference sequence). CDR3 size: 18 residues. This CDR3 reads CASSILGDSRLSGNTIYF. CDR3 bases: TGTGCCAGTAGTATTTTAGGGGACTCGCGGCTCTCTGGAAACACCATATATTTT.